One and the same sample provided the 7 T cell receptor beta chains below, sequenced in a study of blood T cell repertoires in COVID-19. Profiling relied on immunoSEQ multiplex PCR, and the TCRdb table lists in-frame clones only, not all of them. The repertoire holds about 200,000 clones, 85% seen once, with around a sixth in the top ten. The sequencing sample was made of PBMCs or T cells enriched from blood (not recorded which). Receptors were obtained from a man aged 35-49 years who had recovered from COVID-19.

This chain connects TRBV12-3 or TRBV12-4 to TRBJ2-1; no clear D gene. The CDR3 consists of 12 residues. V shed 3 bases and J shed 10 bases, with 10 bases lying between them. The CDR3 nucleotides read TGTGCCAGCAGTTTGGGCAGCTCGGAGCAGTTCTTC. Its protein product is CASSLGSSEQFF.

The V and J genes are TRBV2 and TRBJ1-2; 8 nucleotides line up with TRBD1. V lost 10 bases to trimming and J lost 0 bases; unmatched junction nucleotides: 7. The CDR3 spans 14 residues. The V gene's germline CDR1 is SNHLY and CDR2 FYNNEI. CDR3 loop: CATHRDRTNYGYTF. The CDR3 DNA follows: TGTGCCACCCACCGGGACAGGACTAACTATGGCTACACCTTC.

The chain carries TRBV19 and TRBJ1-4; TRBD1 matches at 8 bases. Germline CDR1 and CDR2: LNHDA and SQIVND (reference sequence). V shed 5 bases, J shed 6 bases, and the junction held 8 bases outside the gene matches. The CDR3 totals 15 residues. The CDR3 sequence is CASSAGQGLYEKLFF. The CDR3 nucleotides read TGTGCCAGTAGTGCAGGACAGGGTCTTTATGAAAAACTGTTTTTT.

The V call is TRBV10-2, the J call TRBJ2-2, with D perhaps matching TRBD2 (5 bases). The CDR3 sequence is 15 residues long. V was clipped by 3 bases and J by 0 bases, with 8 bases between them. The V gene's germline CDR1 is WSHSY and CDR2 SAAADI. CDR3: CASSDDYPNTGELFF. CDR3 sequence (DNA): TGCGCCAGCAGTGATGACTACCCGAACACCGGGGAGCTGTTTTTT.

The genes are TRBV13 and TRBJ2-4; TRBD2 matches 8 bases. Per the germline V gene, CDR1 is PRHDT and CDR2 is FYEKMQ (reference sequence). This CDR3 comprises 14 residues. The V gene end was trimmed by 5 bases and the J gene end by 8 bases; junction bases not matched to a gene: 8. The CDR3 protein is CASSPGGASHIQYF. The CDR3 DNA sequence: TGTGCCAGCAGCCCCGGGGGGGCAAGTCACATTCAGTACTTC.

The CDR3 bases are TGTGCCAGCAAATTGGACTTCCCCACTGAAGCTTTCTTT. Amino acids: CASKLDFPTEAFF. This chain links TRBV6-5 with TRBJ1-1; no firm D call. This CDR3 is built from 13 residues. V was clipped by 7 bases and J by 4 bases, with 13 bases between them. CDR1 is MNHEY, CDR2 SVGAGI, per germline.

This chain joins TRBV5-4 and TRBJ2-7, with D unclear. Trimming stripped 0 bases from V and 0 bases from J, with 7 bases between. The length of the CDR3 is 14 residues. CDR1 SGHNT and CDR2 YYREEE come from the germline V gene (reference sequence). CDR3 in DNA: TGTGCCAGCAGCTTGGCGGGTAGCTCCTACGAGCAGTACTTC. Amino acids: CASSLAGSSYEQYF.